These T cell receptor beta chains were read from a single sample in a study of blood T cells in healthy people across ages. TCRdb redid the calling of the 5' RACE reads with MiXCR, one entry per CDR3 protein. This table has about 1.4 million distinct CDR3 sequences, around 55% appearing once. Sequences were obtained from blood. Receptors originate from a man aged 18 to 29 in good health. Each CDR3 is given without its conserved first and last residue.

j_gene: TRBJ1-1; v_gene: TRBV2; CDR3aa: AIRTGRSEAF
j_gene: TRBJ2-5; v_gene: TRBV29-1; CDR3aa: RGIVIGETQY
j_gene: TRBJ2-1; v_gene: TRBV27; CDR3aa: ASSLPSGSYNEQF
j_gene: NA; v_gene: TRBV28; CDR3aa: ASTLFGYEQY
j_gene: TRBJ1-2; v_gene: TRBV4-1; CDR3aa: ASSQVEAYYGYT
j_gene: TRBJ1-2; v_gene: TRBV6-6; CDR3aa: ASSSDPPQYGYT
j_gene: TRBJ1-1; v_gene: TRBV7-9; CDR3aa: ASSVIELPEAF
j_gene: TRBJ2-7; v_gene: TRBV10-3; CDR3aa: ATLGTAGGPYEQY
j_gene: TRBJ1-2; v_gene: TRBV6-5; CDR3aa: ASSLRTATYGYT
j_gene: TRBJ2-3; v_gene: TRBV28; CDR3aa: ASSPLGGPRGTQY
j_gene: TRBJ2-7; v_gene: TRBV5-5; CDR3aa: ASSPNEDYNSYEQY
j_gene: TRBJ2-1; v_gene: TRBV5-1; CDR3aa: ASSLGQSGNEQF
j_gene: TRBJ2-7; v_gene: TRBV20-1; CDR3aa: SATPGLAGTYEQY
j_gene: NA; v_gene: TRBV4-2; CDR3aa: ASSQDPITETGRYEQY
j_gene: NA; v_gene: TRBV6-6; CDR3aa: ASSPTRAPETQY
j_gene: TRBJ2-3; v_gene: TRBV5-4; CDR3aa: ASSLRETTGDTQY